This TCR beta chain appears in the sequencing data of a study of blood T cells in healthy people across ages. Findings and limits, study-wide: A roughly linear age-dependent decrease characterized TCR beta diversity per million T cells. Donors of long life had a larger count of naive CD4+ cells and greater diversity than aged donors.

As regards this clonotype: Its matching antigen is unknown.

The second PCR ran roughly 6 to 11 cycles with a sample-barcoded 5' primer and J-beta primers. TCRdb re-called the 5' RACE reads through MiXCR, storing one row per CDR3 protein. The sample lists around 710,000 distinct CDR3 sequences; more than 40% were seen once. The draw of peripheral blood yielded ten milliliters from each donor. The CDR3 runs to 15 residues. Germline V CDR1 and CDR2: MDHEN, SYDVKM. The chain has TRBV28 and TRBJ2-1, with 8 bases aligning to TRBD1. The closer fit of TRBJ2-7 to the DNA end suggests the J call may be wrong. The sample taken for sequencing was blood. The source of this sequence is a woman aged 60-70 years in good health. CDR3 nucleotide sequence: TGTGCCAGCAGCTTTGGACAGGGCCCTTACAATGAGCAGTACTTC. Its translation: CASSFGQGPYNEQYF.